This T cell receptor (beta chain) was found in a study of cytomegalovirus exposure and HLA in healthy donors. Background on the study: The 95 to 150 validation repertoires used a platform that matched the one used for the 600 to 750 first-cohort repertoires, as a later analysis reported. Study-level points and caveats: The study put around 180 TCR beta chains on its list as cytomegalovirus-associated. Among the CMV-associated chains, three were confirmed in vitro as specific for CMV antigens. Most TCR sequences were uncommon, yet certain public TCRs appeared in many donors.

J gave up 5 bases and V 3 bases, and 10 bases lay outside the gene matches. Germline loops: CDR1 SGDLS, CDR2 YYNGEE. CDR3 length: 16 amino acids. In regard to this clone: Its target is unknown.

Data came from immunoSEQ multiplex PCR; TCRdb stores just in-frame clones and leaves some out. Among 150,000 to 180,000 clones, approximately 86% were seen once, and the ten largest hold around 2.1%. The source is a human donor in good health. The specimen sequenced was PBMCs. This rearrangement joins TRBV9 to TRBJ2-7, with 11 bases fitting TRBD1. In nucleotides, the CDR3 is TGTGCCAGCAGCGAGGGGACAGGGGGTCGGGTGGACGAGCAGTACTTC. This sequence encodes CASSEGTGGRVDEQYF.